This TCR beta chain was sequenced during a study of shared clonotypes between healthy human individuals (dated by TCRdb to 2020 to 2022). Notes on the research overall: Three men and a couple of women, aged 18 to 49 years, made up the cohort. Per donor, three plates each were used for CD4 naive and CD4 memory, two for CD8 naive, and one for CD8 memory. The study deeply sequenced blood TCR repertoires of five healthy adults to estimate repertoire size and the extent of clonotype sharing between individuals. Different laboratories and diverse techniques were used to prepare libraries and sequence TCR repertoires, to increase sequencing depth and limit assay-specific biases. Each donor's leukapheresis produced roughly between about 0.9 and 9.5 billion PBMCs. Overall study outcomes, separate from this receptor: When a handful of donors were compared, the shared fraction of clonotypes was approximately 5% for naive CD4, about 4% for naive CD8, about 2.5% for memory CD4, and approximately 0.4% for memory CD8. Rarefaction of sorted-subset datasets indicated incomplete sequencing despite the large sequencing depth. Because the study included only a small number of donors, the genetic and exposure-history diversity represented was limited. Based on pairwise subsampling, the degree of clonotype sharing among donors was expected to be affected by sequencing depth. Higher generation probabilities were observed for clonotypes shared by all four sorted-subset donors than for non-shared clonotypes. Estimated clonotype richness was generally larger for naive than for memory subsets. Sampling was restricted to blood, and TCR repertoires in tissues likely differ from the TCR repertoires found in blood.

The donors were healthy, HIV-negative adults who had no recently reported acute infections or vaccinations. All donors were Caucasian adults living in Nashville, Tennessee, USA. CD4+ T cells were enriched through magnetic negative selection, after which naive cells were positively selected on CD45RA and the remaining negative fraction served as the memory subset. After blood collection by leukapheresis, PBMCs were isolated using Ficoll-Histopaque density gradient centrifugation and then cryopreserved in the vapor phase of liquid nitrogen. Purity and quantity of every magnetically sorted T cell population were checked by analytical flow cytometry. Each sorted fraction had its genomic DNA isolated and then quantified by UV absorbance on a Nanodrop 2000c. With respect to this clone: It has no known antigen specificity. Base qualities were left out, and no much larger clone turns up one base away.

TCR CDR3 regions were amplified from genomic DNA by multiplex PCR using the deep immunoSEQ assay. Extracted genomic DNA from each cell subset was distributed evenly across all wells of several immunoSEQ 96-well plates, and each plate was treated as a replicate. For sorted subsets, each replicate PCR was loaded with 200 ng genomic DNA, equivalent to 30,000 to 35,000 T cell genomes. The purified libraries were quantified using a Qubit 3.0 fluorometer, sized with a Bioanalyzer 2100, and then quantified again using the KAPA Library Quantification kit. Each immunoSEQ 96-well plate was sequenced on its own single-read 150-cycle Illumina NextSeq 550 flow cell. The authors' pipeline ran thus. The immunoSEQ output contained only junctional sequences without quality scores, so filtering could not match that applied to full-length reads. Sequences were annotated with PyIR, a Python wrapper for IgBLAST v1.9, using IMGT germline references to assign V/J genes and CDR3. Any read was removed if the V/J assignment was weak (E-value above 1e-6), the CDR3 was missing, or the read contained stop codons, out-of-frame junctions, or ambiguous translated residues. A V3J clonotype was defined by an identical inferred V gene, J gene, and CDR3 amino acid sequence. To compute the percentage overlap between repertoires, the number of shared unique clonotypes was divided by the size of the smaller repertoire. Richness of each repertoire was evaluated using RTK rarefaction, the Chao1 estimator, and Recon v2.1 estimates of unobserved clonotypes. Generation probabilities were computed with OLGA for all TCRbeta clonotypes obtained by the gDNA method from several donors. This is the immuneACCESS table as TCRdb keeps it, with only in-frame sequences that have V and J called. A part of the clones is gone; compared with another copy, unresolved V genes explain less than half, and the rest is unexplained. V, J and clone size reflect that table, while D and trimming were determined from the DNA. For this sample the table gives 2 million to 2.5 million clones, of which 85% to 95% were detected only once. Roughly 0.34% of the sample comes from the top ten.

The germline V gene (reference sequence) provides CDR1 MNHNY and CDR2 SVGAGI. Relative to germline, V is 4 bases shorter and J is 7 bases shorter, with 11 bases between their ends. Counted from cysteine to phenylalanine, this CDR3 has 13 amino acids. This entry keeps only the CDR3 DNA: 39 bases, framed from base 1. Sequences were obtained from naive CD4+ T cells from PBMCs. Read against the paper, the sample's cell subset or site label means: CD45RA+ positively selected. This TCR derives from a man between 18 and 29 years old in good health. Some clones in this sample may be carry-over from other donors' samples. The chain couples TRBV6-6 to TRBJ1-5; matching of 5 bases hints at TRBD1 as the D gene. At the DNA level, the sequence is TGTGCCAGCAGTTCCAGGGCCAGACAGCCCCAGCATTTT. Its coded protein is CASSSRARQPQHF.